This T cell receptor beta chain was sequenced in a study of blood T cell repertoires in COVID-19. For the study at large: Samples taken during acute and convalescent COVID-19 were collected in the United States, Italy and Spain.

Measured with immunoSEQ multiplex PCR; TCRdb has only the in-frame clones, and not every one. In the table there are tens of thousands of clones, around 80% of which are singletons. This clone was detected a few times. The CDR3 length is 14 residues. With V trimmed by 4 bases and J by 4 bases, 3 bases remained unmatched. Germline CDR1 reads MNHEY; CDR2 reads SMNVEV (reference sequence). The source is an elderly man with active or convalescent COVID-19. The J gene is TRBJ2-2, the V gene TRBV27; TRBD1 aligns across 7 bases. Sequenced sample: peripheral blood. In DNA, the CDR3 is TGTGCCAGCAGTTCGACAGGGAGCACCGGGGAGCTGTTTTTT. Amino acids: CASSSTGSTGELFF.